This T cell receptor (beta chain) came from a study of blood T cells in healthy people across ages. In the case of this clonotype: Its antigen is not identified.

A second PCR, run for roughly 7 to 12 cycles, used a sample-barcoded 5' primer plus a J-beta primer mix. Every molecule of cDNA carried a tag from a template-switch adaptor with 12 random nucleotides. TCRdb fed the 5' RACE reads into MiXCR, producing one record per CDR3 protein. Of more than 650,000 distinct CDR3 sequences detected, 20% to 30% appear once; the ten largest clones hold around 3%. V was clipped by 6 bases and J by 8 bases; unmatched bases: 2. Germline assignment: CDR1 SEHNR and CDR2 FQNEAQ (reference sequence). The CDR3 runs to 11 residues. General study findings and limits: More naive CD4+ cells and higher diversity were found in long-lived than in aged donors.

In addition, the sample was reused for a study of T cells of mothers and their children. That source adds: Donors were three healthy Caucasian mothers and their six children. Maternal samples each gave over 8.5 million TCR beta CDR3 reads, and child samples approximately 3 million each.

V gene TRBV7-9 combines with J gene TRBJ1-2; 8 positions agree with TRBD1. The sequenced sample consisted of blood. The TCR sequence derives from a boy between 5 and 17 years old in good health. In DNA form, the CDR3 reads TGTGCCAGCAGGGACAGGGAGGGCTACACCTTC. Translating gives CASRDREGYTF.